This T cell receptor (beta chain) was identified in a study of T cell responses to AZD1222 COVID-19 vaccine. This clone is a singleton in its sample. The method was immunoSEQ multiplex PCR; TCRdb's version includes in-frame clones alone and lacks a portion of them. Counted here are roughly 99,000 clones, approximately 91% occurring once; the ten biggest clones make up 6.5% to 10%. The sequencing used peripheral blood, collected 28 days after the second AZD1222 dose. The source of this sequence is an adult who received the AZD1222 COVID-19 vaccine.

CDR3 bases: TGCGCCAGCACCTATCTTTTCCCCGGGGAGCTGTTTTTT. Its protein product is CASTYLFPGELFF. The chain carries TRBV5-1 and TRBJ2-2, with D hard to call. From germline, CDR1 is SGHRS and CDR2 YFSETQ. The CDR3 runs 13 residues. Deletions cut 6 bases from V and 6 bases from J, with 12 bases between.